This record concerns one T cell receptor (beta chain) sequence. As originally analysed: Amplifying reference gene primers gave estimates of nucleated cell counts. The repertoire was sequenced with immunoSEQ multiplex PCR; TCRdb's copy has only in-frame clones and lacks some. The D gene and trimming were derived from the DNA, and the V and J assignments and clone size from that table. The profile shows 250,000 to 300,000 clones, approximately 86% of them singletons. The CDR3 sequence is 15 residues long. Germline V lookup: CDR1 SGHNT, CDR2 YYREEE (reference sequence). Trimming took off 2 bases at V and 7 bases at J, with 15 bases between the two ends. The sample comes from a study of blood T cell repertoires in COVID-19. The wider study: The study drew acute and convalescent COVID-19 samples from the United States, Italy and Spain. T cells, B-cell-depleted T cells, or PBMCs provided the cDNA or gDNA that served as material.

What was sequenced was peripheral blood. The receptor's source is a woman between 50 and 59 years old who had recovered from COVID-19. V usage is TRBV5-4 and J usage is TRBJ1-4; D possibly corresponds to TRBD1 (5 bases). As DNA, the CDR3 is TGTGCCAGCAGCTTCCGTCAGGGTACAAGTGAAAAACTGTTTTTT. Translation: CASSFRQGTSEKLFF.